Each of the 26 T cell receptor beta chains below was sequenced from the same sample in a study of blood T cell repertoires in COVID-19. The repertoire was sequenced with immunoSEQ multiplex PCR; TCRdb's copy has only in-frame clones and lacks some. Counted here are around 200,000 clones, 80% to 90% occurring once; the ten biggest clones make up roughly 20%. Sample: peripheral blood. The receptors come from a man in his 70s with active or convalescent COVID-19.

The chain uses TRBV2 and TRBJ1-1, with a tentative D call TRBD1 (6 bases). V lost 5 bases and J 2 bases, leaving 15 bases between the germline ends. CDR1 SNHLY and CDR2 FYNNEI come from the germline V gene. This CDR3 contains 15 residues. The CDR3 sequence is CASSLQGARNTEAFF. The CDR3 DNA reads TGTGCCAGCAGTCTACAGGGTGCCCGAAACACTGAAGCTTTCTTT.

The DNA of the CDR3 is TGTGCCAGCAGTTTCCCGGGACTAGCGGGGGGGTTCAACACCGGGGAGCTGTTTTTT. The encoded protein is CASSFPGLAGGFNTGELFF. J is TRBJ2-2 and V is TRBV27; 16 nucleotides align to TRBD2. Germline CDR1 reads MNHEY; CDR2 reads SMNVEV (reference sequence). The CDR3 loop spans 19 amino acids. After removal of 3 bases from V and 2 bases from J, the junction contained 6 bases not matched to a gene.

The chain uses TRBV2 and TRBJ1-1; TRBD1 agrees at 7 bases. J lost 7 bases, V lost 2 bases, and 4 bases had no gene match. Germline loops: CDR1 SNHLY, CDR2 FYNNEI. The CDR3 loop spans 13 amino acids. The CDR3 sequence: CASSETGDIEAFF. The CDR3 coding sequence is TGTGCCAGCAGTGAAACAGGGGACATTGAAGCTTTCTTT.

V and J are TRBV4-3 and TRBJ1-4, with TRBD1 matching 7 bases. Germline CDR1 reads LGHNA; CDR2 reads YSLEER. With 5 bases clipped from V and 3 bases from J, the junction kept 6 bases outside the gene matches. CDR3 length: 15 amino acids. DNA of the CDR3: TGCGCCAGCAGCGGGGACAGAGGCGCTAATGAAAAACTGTTTTTT. Its protein product is CASSGDRGANEKLFF.

The chain couples TRBV19 to TRBJ2-1; TRBD1 aligns across 7 bases. J was trimmed by 2 bases and V by 5 bases; bases with no gene match: 6. The V gene's germline CDR1 is LNHDA and CDR2 SQIVND (reference sequence). This CDR3 is 15 amino acids long. The CDR3 protein is CASSLGQLTYNEQFF. The CDR3 DNA reads as TGTGCCAGTAGTCTGGGACAGCTGACCTACAATGAGCAGTTCTTC.

The chain joins TRBV14 to TRBJ1-2; no reliable D call. The CDR3 is made up of 15 amino acids. Per the germline V gene, CDR1 is SGHDN and CDR2 is FVKESK. With 3 bases removed from V and 6 bases from J, the gap between germline ends came to 17 bases. CDR3 nucleotides: TGTGCCAGCAGCCAGTACATCGGGATCAGAGATGGCTACACCTTC. Translating it yields CASSQYIGIRDGYTF.

The genes are TRBV2 and TRBJ2-6; D gene unclear. The V gene lost 6 bases and the J gene lost 0 bases, with 9 bases spanning the gap. The CDR3 sequence is 15 residues long. CDR1 is SNHLY and CDR2 is FYNNEI in the germline V gene. The CDR3 nucleotides are TGTGCCAGCAGATACAGCCACTCTGGGGCCAACGTCCTGACTTTC. Translation gives CASRYSHSGANVLTF.

As regards this clone: Other DNA sequences in this sample translate to the same CDR3. This chain connects TRBV28 to TRBJ2-3, with D unclear. Per germline, CDR1 MDHEN and CDR2 SYDVKM. This CDR3 region has 13 residues. Trimming left V 1 base short and J 1 base short, with 3 bases between. The CDR3 spells CASSLLGTDTQYF. The CDR3 DNA reads TGTGCCAGCAGTTTATTAGGCACAGATACGCAGTATTTT.

The chain combines TRBV30 with TRBJ1-1; 7 bases are a match to TRBD1. The CDR3 has 16 residues. Germline-derived CDR1 and CDR2 are GTSNPN and SVGIG (reference sequence). The V segment lost 4 bases and the J segment 1 base; nucleotides outside the gene matches: 12. The DNA for the CDR3 is TGTGCCTGGATCCCCTGGCAGGGGGTGGGGAACACTGAAGCTTTCTTT. Its translation is CAWIPWQGVGNTEAFF.

The chain carries TRBV9 and TRBJ2-7; 8 positions agree with TRBD1. The V gene's germline CDR1 is SGDLS and CDR2 YYNGEE. V shed 4 bases and J 2 bases; nucleotides not matched to a gene: 8. The CDR3 has 15 residues. The chain's CDR3 is CASSLRGQGTYEQYF. Here the CDR3 DNA reads TGTGCCAGCAGCCTCCGCGGACAGGGAACCTACGAGCAGTACTTC. The entire variable domain, with the rest obtained from reference TRBV9 and TRBJ2-7, is as follows: DSGVTQTPKHLITATGQRVTLRCSPRSGDLSVYWYQQSLDQGLQFLIQYYNGEERAKGNILERFSAQQFPDLHSELNLSSLELGDSALYFCASSLRGQGTYEQYFGPGTRLTVT.

The chain combines TRBV5-1 with TRBJ1-4, with 10 bases identical to TRBD1. Trimming took 2 bases from V and 7 from J; bases not matched to a gene: 2. Germline lookup yields CDR1 SGHRS and CDR2 YFSETQ. CDR3 length equals 14 residues. The CDR3 sequence: CASSLRDRGEKLFF. For the CDR3, the DNA is TGCGCCAGCAGCTTACGGGACAGGGGTGAAAAACTGTTTTTT.

The rearrangement joins TRBV3-1 (or the pseudogene TRBV3-2) to TRBJ1-1; D is unresolved. V was cut by 4 bases and J by 7 bases, with 7 bases left in between. CDR1 and CDR2 from the germline V gene are LGHDT and YNNKEL (reference sequence). This CDR3 region has 11 residues. CDR3 residues: CASSLRGEAFF. The CDR3, as DNA: TGTGCCAGCAGCCTGCGAGGTGAAGCTTTCTTT.

The chain has TRBV19 and TRBJ2-1; D gene unclear. CDR1 and CDR2 from the germline V gene are LNHDA and SQIVND (reference sequence). The CDR3 totals 15 residues. V lost 5 bases, J lost 0 bases, and 11 bases lay in between. CDR3 DNA: TGTGCCAGTAGTGTTCGCTCTAGCTCCTACAATGAGCAGTTCTTC. It yields the protein CASSVRSSSYNEQFF. Full variable domain (outside the CDR3, taken from reference TRBV19 and TRBJ2-1): DGGITQSPKYLFRKEGQNVTLSCEQNLNHDAMYWYRQDPGQGLRLIYYSQIVNDFQKGDIAEGYSVSREKKESFPLTVTSAQKNPTAFYLCASSVRSSSYNEQFFGPGTRLTVL.

The rearrangement links TRBV4-1 to TRBJ1-3; D may be TRBD1 (6 bases). Per germline, CDR1 MGHRA and CDR2 YSYEKL. The V end lost 3 bases, the J end lost 1 base, and 13 bases lay between the germline ends. This CDR3 region has 16 residues. CDR3 sequence (DNA): TGCGCCAGCAGCCAGTTGGGACACCTTTCTGGAAACACCATATATTTT. This codes for CASSQLGHLSGNTIYF.

This clone was found many times. The chain has TRBV6-1 and TRBJ1-5; 8 bases are a match to TRBD1. Germline V lookup: CDR1 MNHNS, CDR2 SASEGT. V lost 4 bases, J lost 0 bases, and 8 bases stayed unmatched. This CDR3 is 17 amino acids long. For the CDR3, the DNA is TGTGCCAGCAGTGCCTACAGGGGGGGAAATAGCAATCAGCCCCAGCATTTT. Protein sequence: CASSAYRGGNSNQPQHF.

The DNA for the CDR3 is TGTGCCTGGAATTCGGGGGACCCAGGTTACAATGAGCAGTTCTTC. Its protein product is CAWNSGDPGYNEQFF. The rearrangement joins TRBV30 to TRBJ2-1, with a weak D call TRBD2 (6 bases). This CDR3 region has 15 residues. The ends were cut back, 4 bases at V and 4 bases at J, with 17 bases in the middle. CDR1 is GTSNPN, CDR2 SVGIG, per germline (reference sequence).

The chain carries TRBV5-1 and TRBJ2-3; 10 nucleotides agree with TRBD1. With 0 bases clipped from V and 3 bases from J, the junction kept 7 bases outside the gene matches. This CDR3 comprises 17 residues. In germline, CDR1 is SGHRS, CDR2 YFSETQ. Here the CDR3 reads CASSLAGTGVVTDTQYF. CDR3 nucleotides: TGCGCCAGCAGCTTGGCTGGGACAGGGGTGGTGACAGATACGCAGTATTTT.

The rearrangement joins TRBV18 to TRBJ2-2; D might be TRBD2 (5 bases). CDR3 length equals 14 residues. Germline V CDR1 and CDR2: KGHSH, LQKENI. Trimming left V 3 bases short and J 4 bases short, with 9 bases between. The CDR3 sequence is CASSPREFTGELFF. The CDR3 nucleotides are TGTGCCAGCTCACCGAGGGAATTCACCGGGGAGCTGTTTTTT.

V is TRBV27 and J is TRBJ1-2, with TRBD1 matching 7 bases. Looked up from germline, CDR1 is MNHEY and CDR2 is SMNVEV (reference sequence). The CDR3 is 13 residues long. Trimming cost V 6 bases and J 4 bases; bases outside gene matches: 5. The DNA of the CDR3 is TGTGCCAGCAGCCCCACAGGGGTCTATGGCTACACCTTC. As protein: CASSPTGVYGYTF.

The chain employs TRBV4-3 and TRBJ2-5, with a tentative D call TRBD2 (5 bases). CDR1 and CDR2 from the germline V gene are LGHNA and YSLEER. V was cut by 4 bases and J by 5 bases, with 17 bases left in between. The CDR3 extends over 15 amino acids. The CDR3 bases are TGCGCCAGCAGCCTCACCCCGACCGGCGGGGAGACCCAGTACTTC. Its translation: CASSLTPTGGETQYF.

The chain carries TRBV7-9 and TRBJ2-3; TRBD1 matches at 9 bases. Germline CDR1 and CDR2: SEHNR and FQNEAQ (reference sequence). The CDR3 runs to 16 residues. V was pared by 5 bases and J by 0 bases, with 6 bases of the junction left unmatched. The CDR3 bases are TGTGCCAGCAGCGACCGGACAGGGGCCAGCACAGATACGCAGTATTTT. Its translation is CASSDRTGASTDTQYF.

This sequence joins TRBV11-2 and TRBJ2-1, with a possible D match to TRBD1 (5 bases). The V and J ends lost 8 bases and 0 bases respectively, with 17 bases between them. The germline CDR1 and CDR2 sequences are SGHAT and FQNNGV. This CDR3 is 16 amino acids long. CDR3 sequence reads: CASAVRALSSYNEQFF. In DNA, the CDR3 is TGTGCCAGCGCGGTCAGGGCCCTAAGCTCCTACAATGAGCAGTTCTTC.

The CDR3 sequence: CASSGTGTGDYEQYF. The CDR3 DNA is TGTGCCAGCAGTGGAACCGGGACAGGGGACTACGAGCAGTACTTC. The rearrangement uses TRBV27 and TRBJ2-7; 10 bases agree with TRBD1. The V gene end was trimmed by 5 bases and the J gene end by 3 bases; junction bases not matched to a gene: 7. Germline CDR1 and CDR2: MNHEY and SMNVEV (reference sequence). The CDR3 loop spans 15 amino acids.

The chain is built from TRBV7-9 and TRBJ2-2; 10 nucleotides line up with TRBD2. Germline V gene sequence: CDR1 SEHNR, CDR2 FQNEAQ (reference sequence). With 3 bases clipped from V and 1 base from J, the junction kept 5 bases outside the gene matches. CDR3 length equals 17 residues. In DNA, the CDR3 is TGTGCCAGCAGCTTGGTGAGCGGGAGGGAGAACACCGGGGAGCTGTTTTTT. It is translated as CASSLVSGRENTGELFF.

V gene TRBV18 combines with J gene TRBJ2-2; possibly TRBD2 for D (6 bases). Per germline, CDR1 KGHSH and CDR2 LQKENI. The CDR3 length is 17 residues. The germline V and J ends were trimmed by 3 bases and 1 base, with 15 bases remaining between them. The CDR3 is CASSPWVTGENTGELFF. In nucleotides, the CDR3 is TGTGCCAGCTCACCCTGGGTTACGGGAGAGAACACCGGGGAGCTGTTTTTT.

The chain links TRBV6-5 to TRBJ1-2, with a weak D call TRBD1 (6 bases). Germline CDR1 reads MNHEY; CDR2 reads SVGAGI. The CDR3 length is 13 residues. V shed 3 bases and J shed 8 bases, with 13 bases lying between them. CDR3 sequence: CASSYTGMRGYTF. CDR3 DNA sequence: TGTGCCAGCAGTTATACAGGGATGCGGGGCTACACCTTC.